The rows below give T cell receptor beta chains drawn from one sample of a study of T-cell reconstitution after alpha-beta-depleted transplantation in children. TCRdb reprocessed the PCR reads via MiXCR and lists one record per CDR3 protein. Of around 200,000 distinct CDR3 sequences listed, about 9.5% are singletons. Here the sequenced sample was PBMCs from the stem cell graft donor, taken from the stem cell graft. The receptors shown here come from a human donor who donated a stem cell graft to a child with acute lymphoblastic leukemia. Both conserved end residues are part of each CDR3. D genes are given only for firm matches. Clone size is stated in some rows and not others, as once, few, many or a class when expanded.

size	V	D	length	J	DNA	CDR3
-	TRBV7-8	-	16	TRBJ1-3	TGTGCCAGCAGCCCGCCGCTACGAATGGCTGGAAACACCATATATTTT	CASSPPLRMAGNTIYF
many	TRBV10-3	TRBD2	16	TRBJ2-5	TGTGCCATCAGTGAGTCTAAGCGGGGTATCCAAGAGACCCAGTACTTC	CAISESKRGIQETQYF
-	TRBV7-8	TRBD1	16	TRBJ1-1	TGTGCCAGCAGCTTAGTGACGACAGGGTGGAACACTGAAGCTTTCTTT	CASSLVTTGWNTEAFF
many	TRBV11-3	-	14	TRBJ2-1	TGTGCCAGCAGCTCTCCCCCGGGGGTCAATGAGCAGTTCTTC	CASSSPPGVNEQFF
-	TRBV27	-	13	TRBJ2-3	TGTGCCAGCAGTTCGCTCAGTACAGATACGCAGTATTTT	CASSSLSTDTQYF
few	TRBV29-1	-	12	TRBJ2-5	TGCAGCGTAAGGGACGGAACAGAGACCCAGTACTTC	CSVRDGTETQYF
many	TRBV3-1	-	13	TRBJ2-4	TGTGCCAGCAGCCCAGACAGCAAAAACATTCAGTACTTC	CASSPDSKNIQYF
-	TRBV3-1	-	15	TRBJ2-5	TGTGCCAGCAGCCAACACAGCCTAAAGCAAGAGACCCAGTACTTC	CASSQHSLKQETQYF
many	TRBV11-3	-	13	TRBJ2-3	TGTGCCAGCAGCTCCGGGTTGGTAGATACGCAGTATTTT	CASSSGLVDTQYF
few	TRBV20-1	TRBD1	14	TRBJ2-7	TGCAGTGCAACCGGGACAGGAGGGGGTTACGAGCAGTACTTC	CSATGTGGGYEQYF
many	TRBV25-1	-	14	TRBJ1-1	TGTGCCAGCAGTGTGGCTCAGGGTGGGACTGAAGCTTTCTTT	CASSVAQGGTEAFF
few	TRBV5-1	TRBD2	14	TRBJ2-7	TGCGCCAGCAGCCCCGTAGCGGGGAACTACGAGCAGTACTTC	CASSPVAGNYEQYF
-	TRBV5-5	TRBD1	15	TRBJ2-3	TGTGCCAGCAGTCCGGCTACAGGGGGAGGAGATACGCAGTATTTT	CASSPATGGGDTQYF
many	TRBV25-1	-	13	TRBJ2-3	TGTGCCAGCAGTGAATATAGCACAGATACGCAGTATTTT	CASSEYSTDTQYF
few	TRBV6-5	-	14	TRBJ2-7	TGTGCCAGCAGCCGCGCGAGAGGGCTTGACGAGCAGTACTTC	CASSRARGLDEQYF
few	TRBV25-1	TRBD1	15	TRBJ1-4	TGTGCCAGCAGTGCGGACAGGGGGCTACGTGAAAAACTGTTTTTT	CASSADRGLREKLFF
many	TRBV5-1	-	14	TRBJ2-4	TGCGCCAGCAAAGACACTAAAGCCAAAAACATTCAGTACTTC	CASKDTKAKNIQYF
-	TRBV20-1	TRBD2	16	TRBJ2-7	TGCAGTGCTTTAACTAGCGGGGGGATTTACCGTTACGAGCAGTACTTC	CSALTSGGIYRYEQYF
-	TRBV12-3/TRBV12-4	-	15	TRBJ2-1	TGTGCCAGCAGCCCCCCGGGACACCACTACAATGAGCAGTTCTTC	CASSPPGHHYNEQFF
many	TRBV6-5	TRBD2	15	TRBJ2-3	TGTGCCAGCAGTTCGTACGGGGGGAGTGCAGATACGCAGTATTTT	CASSSYGGSADTQYF
many	TRBV5-1	-	14	TRBJ1-1	TGCGCCAGCAGCACACAGGGTTCGAACACTGAAGCTTTCTTT	CASSTQGSNTEAFF
many	TRBV7-7	-	14	TRBJ2-1	TGTGCCAGCAGCCCAAGCGGATCCTACAATGAGCAGTTCTTC	CASSPSGSYNEQFF
few	TRBV6-5	-	13	TRBJ1-5	TGTGCCAGCAGGACGAACAGGGATCAGCCCCAGCATTTT	CASRTNRDQPQHF
many	TRBV5-5	TRBD2	12	TRBJ2-1	TGTGCCAGCAGCATGACTAGCGGAGAGCAGTTCTTC	CASSMTSGEQFF
many	TRBV12-3/TRBV12-4	TRBD2	16	TRBJ2-5	TGTGCCAGCAGTTCCCCTCAAGCGGGGGGCCAAGAGACCCAGTACTTC	CASSSPQAGGQETQYF
-	TRBV11-2	-	15	TRBJ1-2	TGTGCCAGCAGCTTATTACCCGGGGAGGGGTATGGCTACACCTTC	CASSLLPGEGYGYTF
-	TRBV4-3	-	14	TRBJ2-2	TGCGCCAGCAGCCAAGAGGGAGGAACCGGGGAGCTGTTTTTT	CASSQEGGTGELFF
many	TRBV11-2	TRBD1	16	TRBJ2-7	TGTGCCAGCAGCCCGATTTCGAGGCAGGGGGAGTACGAGCAGTACTTC	CASSPISRQGEYEQYF
many	TRBV18	-	14	TRBJ2-1	TGTGCCAGCTCACCAACAGCCACCTACAATGAGCAGTTCTTC	CASSPTATYNEQFF
many	TRBV4-2	TRBD2	16	TRBJ2-3	TGTGCCAGCAGCCTCCAGACTAGCGGGGTGGCAGATACGCAGTATTTT	CASSLQTSGVADTQYF
many	TRBV29-1	-	12	TRBJ1-2	TGCAGCGTTATTTACGGCGGTCAGGGCTACACCTTC	CSVIYGGQGYTF
many	TRBV5-1	-	13	TRBJ2-1	TGCGCCAGCAGCGTAAACAGCCACAATGAGCAGTTCTTC	CASSVNSHNEQFF
many	TRBV30	TRBD2	15	TRBJ2-3	TGTGCCTGGAGTTTTACGGGGGGACTCACAGATACGCAGTATTTT	CAWSFTGGLTDTQYF
-	TRBV6-1	-	15	TRBJ1-1	TGTGCCAGCAGTGAAGCGCTGGGGGGAGGAACTGAAGCTTTCTTT	CASSEALGGGTEAFF
many	TRBV20-1	TRBD1	14	TRBJ1-6	TGCAGTGCTAGGGGGGACAGGGGGGGTTCACCCCTCCACTTT	CSARGDRGGSPLHF
few	TRBV10-3	TRBD2	18	TRBJ2-2	TGTGCCATCAGTGAGACCCCGTATAGCGGGGGGACCGCCGGGGAGCTGTTTTTT	CAISETPYSGGTAGELFF
-	TRBV7-9	TRBD1	16	TRBJ2-5	TGTGCCAGCAGCCTGATTAGACCGGGACAGCAAGAGACCCAGTACTTC	CASSLIRPGQQETQYF
-	TRBV3-1	-	14	TRBJ2-7	TGTGCCAGCAGCCCACGACAGAGCTCCTACGAGCAGTACTTC	CASSPRQSSYEQYF
few	TRBV5-1	-	14	TRBJ2-5	TGCGCCAGCAGCCGCCTGCAGGGACAAGAGACCCAGTACTTC	CASSRLQGQETQYF
many	TRBV20-1	TRBD1	15	TRBJ2-2	TGCAGTGCTGCTGGACAGGGGGGAAACACCGGGGAGCTGTTTTTT	CSAAGQGGNTGELFF
many	TRBV20-1	-	12	TRBJ1-1	TGCAGTGCTAGAGAGACACTACAAGAAGCTTTCTTT	CSARETLQEAFF
many	TRBV7-2	TRBD1	16	TRBJ1-1	TGTGCCAGCAGCTTGAGAGAGACAGGGGACGGCACTGAAGCTTTCTTT	CASSLRETGDGTEAFF
many	TRBV20-1	-	13	TRBJ1-4	TGCAGTGCTGCCCCGGACCCTAATGAAAAACTGTTTTTT	CSAAPDPNEKLFF
-	TRBV20-1	-	15	TRBJ2-2	TGCAGTGCTCTAGAACCAGGGGGGGGTACCGGGGAGCTGTTTTTT	CSALEPGGGTGELFF
few	TRBV24-1	-	13	TRBJ1-1	TGTGCCACCAGTGATTTCCTCGGACAGCGAGCTTTCTTT	CATSDFLGQRAFF
few	TRBV5-1	-	18	TRBJ1-4	TGCGCCAGCAGCTTGGGGGCCGCGACGATACAAAATAATGAAAAACTGTTTTTT	CASSLGAATIQNNEKLFF
-	TRBV18	TRBD1	14	TRBJ1-1	TGTGCCAGCTCACCACCTACCAGGGGGCTAGAAGCTTTCTTT	CASSPPTRGLEAFF
many	TRBV6-5	-	14	TRBJ2-7	TGTGCCAGCAGTTCCAGGACAGAGAGCTACGAGCAGTACTTC	CASSSRTESYEQYF
few	TRBV2	TRBD2	16	TRBJ2-3	TGTGCCAGCAGTGCGCTAGCGGGGGGCAACACAGATACGCAGTATTTT	CASSALAGGNTDTQYF
-	TRBV11-2	TRBD1	14	TRBJ1-1	TGTGCCAGCAGCCTTACTACAGGGGAGACTGAAGCTTTCTTT	CASSLTTGETEAFF